In this sample, the clone carrying this T cell receptor beta chain turned up many times. Time point here: newly diagnosed GD, antithyroid drugs for less than 3 months. The TCR library was made from RNA that had been extracted from PBMCs in TRIzol. The V and J ends lost 6 bases and 2 bases, in that order; junction bases with no gene match: 8. Germline V gene data show CDR1 as SEHNR and CDR2 as FQNEAQ (reference sequence). The CDR3 has 15 residues. Arm-PCR of CDR3 regions and iRepertoire HTBI primers were used to build TCR beta libraries. Study processing details: The study identified more than 50 TRBV and some 15 TRBJ segments across samples. TCRdb recomputed calls from the multiplex PCR reads with MiXCR, one row per CDR3 protein. TCRdb's processing, not the authors', yielded these V and J calls. The sample includes about 400,000 distinct CDR3 sequences, 15% to 20% of them seen just once. This sample was included in a study of regulatory T cells in long-lasting Graves disease.

These data were also reused for a study on T cells in Graves' hyperthyroidism and ophthalmopathy. That paper notes: Uncontrolled infection, other autoimmune disease, pregnancy or lactation disqualified patients from enrolment.

This specimen was peripheral blood mononuclear cells (PBMCs), taken at new diagnosis, from a patient treated with antithyroid drugs. The rearrangement joins TRBV7-9 to TRBJ2-3, with TRBD2 matching over 7 bases. The sequence came from a woman younger than 30 with Graves disease. In nucleotides, the CDR3 is TGTGCCAGCAGACAACAAGCGGGGTCCACAGATACGCAGTATTTT. It encodes CASRQQAGSTDTQYF.